One sample yielded the 9 T cell receptor beta chains listed below, sequenced in a study of T cells in Graves' hyperthyroidism and ophthalmopathy. Amplification targeted TCR beta CDR3 regions from RNA transcripts. The HTBI primer set served for first-round RT-PCR of the TCR CDR3. TCRdb reprocessed the multiplex PCR reads with MiXCR, giving one entry per CDR3 protein. The sample has hundreds of thousands of distinct CDR3 sequences, around 14% seen once. The sequencing sample was made of blood. These receptors came from a woman in her late teens or twenties with Graves' hyperthyroidism.

This clonotype appeared many times. The V call is TRBV18, the J call TRBJ1-1; no definite D call. The length of the CDR3 is 15 residues. Germline values: CDR1 KGHSH, CDR2 LQKENI. The V gene lost 2 bases and the J gene lost 2 bases, with 12 bases spanning the gap. This CDR3 reads CASSPERAFNTEAFF. Here the CDR3 DNA reads TGTGCCAGCTCACCAGAAAGGGCTTTCAACACTGAAGCTTTCTTT.

This sequence joins TRBV19 and TRBJ2-1, with 7 bases fitting TRBD2. The J segment lost 9 bases and the V segment lost 5 bases, leaving 13 bases of the junction unmatched. Germline V gene lookup returns CDR1 LNHDA and CDR2 SQIVND (reference sequence). The CDR3 runs 15 residues. The DNA for the CDR3 is TGTGCCAGTAGTGTGTCCCCTAGCGGTTTTGGTGAGCAGTTCTTC. Amino acids: CASSVSPSGFGEQFF. Together with reference TRBV19 and TRBJ2-1, the CDR3 gives the full variable domain: DGGITQSPKYLFRKEGQNVTLSCEQNLNHDAMYWYRQDPGQGLRLIYYSQIVNDFQKGDIAEGYSVSREKKESFPLTVTSAQKNPTAFYLCASSVSPSGFGEQFFGPGTRLTVL.

This clonotype has ten or more counts. The chain joins TRBV10-1 to TRBJ1-5; TRBD1 is a possible D gene (5 bases). V dropped 5 bases and J dropped 4 bases, with 9 bases sitting between them. Looked up from germline, CDR1 is WNHNN and CDR2 is SYGVQD (reference sequence). CDR3 length equals 13 residues. The chain's CDR3 is CASSPDKNQPQHF. In DNA, the CDR3 is TGCGCCAGCAGTCCGGACAAAAATCAGCCCCAGCATTTT.

The chain has TRBV5-1 and TRBJ1-2; unclear D gene. The CDR3 contains 16 residues. Per germline, CDR1 SGHRS and CDR2 YFSETQ. V was clipped by 0 bases and J by 5 bases, with 17 bases between them. CDR3 protein: CASSLGEVPSPYGYTF. In DNA form, the CDR3 reads TGCGCCAGCAGCTTGGGAGAGGTCCCATCGCCATATGGCTACACCTTC.

A few counts support this clonotype. The rearrangement uses TRBV7-9 and TRBJ2-1; the D gene is possibly TRBD1 (5 bases). From germline, CDR1 is SEHNR and CDR2 FQNEAQ (reference sequence). The CDR3 runs to 13 residues. V shed 5 bases and J shed 4 bases, with 9 bases lying between them. In DNA form, the CDR3 reads TGTGCCAGCAGCCATGACAGTTACAATGAGCAGTTCTTC. It translates to CASSHDSYNEQFF.

This clonotype has a handful of counts. The V gene is TRBV20-1, the J gene TRBJ2-7, with D perhaps TRBD2 (6 bases). Between the trimmed V and J ends, which lost 6 bases and 0 bases, there was a span of 27 bases. This CDR3 region has 18 residues. Germline V gives CDR1 DFQATT, CDR2 SNEGSKA (reference sequence). Here the CDR3 reads CSANPESRDFGSSYEQYF. CDR3 DNA sequence: TGCAGTGCCAATCCAGAGTCTAGAGATTTCGGGAGCTCCTACGAGCAGTACTTC.

This clonotype has a count of ten or more. The V and J genes are TRBV28 and TRBJ1-5; D call uncertain. Germline loops: CDR1 MDHEN, CDR2 SYDVKM. This CDR3 is built from 15 residues. Trimming left V 3 bases short and J 1 base short, with 10 bases between. The CDR3 nucleotides read TGTGCCAGCAGTTTGGATAGGGAAAGCAATCAGCCCCAGCATTTT. Its protein is CASSLDRESNQPQHF.

This clonotype was detected ten times or more. CDR3 coding DNA: TGTGCCAGCAGCTCGTCAGGGGATACGCAGTATTTT. This sequence encodes CASSSSGDTQYF. The rearrangement joins TRBV7-3 to TRBJ2-3; maybe TRBD1 (5 bases). V was cut by 4 bases and J by 6 bases, with 8 bases left in between. The CDR3 has 12 amino acids. Germline CDR1 and CDR2: SGHTA and FQGTGA. Full variable domain (outside the CDR3, taken from reference TRBV7-3 and TRBJ2-3): GAGVSQTPSNKVTEKGKYVELRCDPISGHTALYWYRQSLGQGPEFLIYFQGTGAADDSGLPNDRFFAVRPEGSVSTLKIQRTERGDSAVYLCASSSSGDTQYFGPGTRLTVL.

This clonotype was recorded many times. The rearrangement links TRBV11-2 to TRBJ1-1, with a possible D match to TRBD1 (5 bases). The CDR3 is made up of 15 amino acids. Germline V gene lookup returns CDR1 SGHAT and CDR2 FQNNGV. V dropped 5 bases and J dropped 7 bases, with 20 bases sitting between them. CDR3 DNA: TGTGCCAGCAGCCAGAGCACGGTTACAAGGGGTGAAGCTTTCTTT. The encoded protein is CASSQSTVTRGEAFF.